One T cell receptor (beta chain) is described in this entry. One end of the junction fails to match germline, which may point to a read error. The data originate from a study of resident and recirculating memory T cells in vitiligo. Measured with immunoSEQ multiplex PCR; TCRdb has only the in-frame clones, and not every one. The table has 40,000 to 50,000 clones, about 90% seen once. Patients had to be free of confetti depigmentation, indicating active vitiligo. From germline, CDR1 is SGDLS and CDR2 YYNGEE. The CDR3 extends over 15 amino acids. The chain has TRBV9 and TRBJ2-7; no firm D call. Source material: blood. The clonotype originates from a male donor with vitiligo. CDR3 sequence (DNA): TGTGCCAGCAGCGCGGCCTCTAGGTTCTCCGACGAGCAGTACTTC. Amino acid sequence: CASSAASRFSDEQYF.